These T cell receptor beta chains were read from a single sample in a study of blood T cell repertoires in COVID-19. Some clones are missing from TCRdb's copy, which holds only in-frame ones; the method was immunoSEQ multiplex PCR. The sample has tens of thousands of clones, about 89% seen once; the top ten hold roughly 13%. The sample consisted of peripheral blood. The receptors come from a man aged 65-85 years with active or convalescent COVID-19. The CDR3 runs from the conserved cysteine through the conserved F or W. Fields, in order: CDR3 DNA, CDR3 protein, D gene, J gene, CDR3 length, V gene. D genes are given only for firm matches.

cdr3_nt: TGTGCCACCAAAAGTAGGAGGGCGTCCGAGCAGTACTTC
cdr3_aa: CATKSRRASEQYF
d_call: .
j_call: TRBJ2-7
cdr3_length: 13
v_call: TRBV10-3

cdr3_nt: TGTGCCAGCAGTCACACAGGCAATCAGCCCCAGCATTTT
cdr3_aa: CASSHTGNQPQHF
d_call: .
j_call: TRBJ1-5
cdr3_length: 13
v_call: TRBV25-1

cdr3_nt: TGCAGTGCTAGTTCGCCAGGGAAATCGGAAGCTTTCTTT
cdr3_aa: CSASSPGKSEAFF
d_call: .
j_call: TRBJ1-1
cdr3_length: 13
v_call: TRBV20-1

cdr3_nt: TGTGCCAGCAGGCAGACAGGCGACACAGATACGCAGTATTTT
cdr3_aa: CASRQTGDTDTQYF
d_call: .
j_call: TRBJ2-3
cdr3_length: 14
v_call: TRBV27

cdr3_nt: TGTGCCAGCAGCTTTTGGTTAGCGGGAGAAGATACGCAGTATTTT
cdr3_aa: CASSFWLAGEDTQYF
d_call: TRBD2
j_call: TRBJ2-3
cdr3_length: 15
v_call: TRBV11-1

cdr3_nt: TGTGCCAGCAGCCCCCGGGACAGAATTAACTATGGCTACACCTTC
cdr3_aa: CASSPRDRINYGYTF
d_call: TRBD1
j_call: TRBJ1-2
cdr3_length: 15
v_call: TRBV11-1

cdr3_nt: TGTGCCAGCAGCCAAGATTGGGCTAGCGGAGCTTACGAGCAGTACTTC
cdr3_aa: CASSQDWASGAYEQYF
d_call: TRBD2
j_call: TRBJ2-7
cdr3_length: 16
v_call: TRBV14

cdr3_nt: TGTGCCAGCAGTGACCCTTGGGCGGGGCGGGCTTTCTTT
cdr3_aa: CASSDPWAGRAFF
d_call: .
j_call: TRBJ1-1
cdr3_length: 13
v_call: TRBV6-1

cdr3_nt: TGTGCCAGCAGTTTATACAAAAGCCAAGAGACCCAGTACTTC
cdr3_aa: CASSLYKSQETQYF
d_call: .
j_call: TRBJ2-5
cdr3_length: 14
v_call: TRBV27

cdr3_nt: TGTGCCAGCAGCCGCACTCTACTAGCGGGAGCCACCTACGAGCAGTACTTC
cdr3_aa: CASSRTLLAGATYEQYF
d_call: TRBD2
j_call: TRBJ2-7
cdr3_length: 17
v_call: TRBV5-4

cdr3_nt: TGTGCCAGCAGTTTAGACCCGCCTCAGAGAGGGTACGAGCAGTACTTC
cdr3_aa: CASSLDPPQRGYEQYF
d_call: .
j_call: TRBJ2-7
cdr3_length: 16
v_call: TRBV27

cdr3_nt: TGTGCCATCAGTGCCTCTAGCGGGAGAGGACGAGAGCAGTACTTC
cdr3_aa: CAISASSGRGREQYF
d_call: TRBD2
j_call: TRBJ2-7
cdr3_length: 15
v_call: TRBV10-3

cdr3_nt: TGCAGCGTTCGTGGGCAGAACGGTAGGGAGCAGTACTTC
cdr3_aa: CSVRGQNGREQYF
d_call: .
j_call: TRBJ2-7
cdr3_length: 13
v_call: TRBV29-1

cdr3_nt: TGTGCCTCGAAACTAGCGGGAGAGTTAGATACGCAGTATTTT
cdr3_aa: CASKLAGELDTQYF
d_call: TRBD2
j_call: TRBJ2-3
cdr3_length: 14
v_call: TRBV10-3

cdr3_nt: TGTGCCAGCAGCTCGGGACACCCTGGCTACACCTTC
cdr3_aa: CASSSGHPGYTF
d_call: .
j_call: TRBJ1-2
cdr3_length: 12
v_call: TRBV6-5

cdr3_nt: TGTGCCAGCAGCTTCCGACGGACTAGGATATACGAGCAGTACTTC
cdr3_aa: CASSFRRTRIYEQYF
d_call: TRBD2
j_call: TRBJ2-7
cdr3_length: 15
v_call: TRBV7-3

cdr3_nt: TGTGCCAGCAGCGCGATGACAGGGAGGAACTCCTACAATGAGCAGTTCTTC
cdr3_aa: CASSAMTGRNSYNEQFF
d_call: .
j_call: TRBJ2-1
cdr3_length: 17
v_call: TRBV13

cdr3_nt: TGTGCCAGTAGTATAATAAGCGAGGGATCAACTGAAGCTTTCTTT
cdr3_aa: CASSIISEGSTEAFF
d_call: .
j_call: TRBJ1-1
cdr3_length: 15
v_call: TRBV19

cdr3_nt: TGTGCCAGTATGGGGGGGGAAGGAGAAAAACTGTTTTTT
cdr3_aa: CASMGGEGEKLFF
d_call: .
j_call: TRBJ1-4
cdr3_length: 13
v_call: TRBV19

cdr3_nt: TGTGCCAGCAGTTCAAGGACAGGGCTGGGGAATCAGCCCCAGCATTTT
cdr3_aa: CASSSRTGLGNQPQHF
d_call: TRBD1
j_call: TRBJ1-5
cdr3_length: 16
v_call: TRBV28

cdr3_nt: TGTGCCAGCAGCCCGCTTAGAAATCACTATGGCTACACCTTC
cdr3_aa: CASSPLRNHYGYTF
d_call: .
j_call: TRBJ1-2
cdr3_length: 14
v_call: TRBV7-2